Below, one T cell receptor (beta chain) is given with its context. Germline V lookup: CDR1 SGHRS, CDR2 YFSETQ. Trimming pared 1 base from V and 4 bases from J, leaving 11 bases between. The CDR3 covers 14 residues. Participants' own reports of clinical history determined their cohort assignment. Source study methods: Estimated nucleated cell counts came from reference gene primer amplification. The assay was immunoSEQ multiplex PCR, and TCRdb's table has in-frame clones only and misses some. V and J calls and clone size follow that table, whereas D and trimming were derived from the DNA. The sample lists hundreds of thousands of clones, roughly 84% seen once, with approximately 1.5% in the top ten. The sample belongs to a study of blood T cell repertoires in COVID-19. On the study more broadly: From the United States, Italy and Spain came samples of acute and convalescent COVID-19.

The receptor's source is a woman aged 18-35 years who had been exposed to COVID-19. The genes are TRBV5-1 and TRBJ1-2; D is unresolved. The sample consisted of PBMCs or T cells enriched from blood (not recorded which). The DNA for the CDR3 is TGCGCCAGCAGCTTGTACCGGGGAACCTATGGCTACACCTTC. Translating it yields CASSLYRGTYGYTF.